The 7 T cell receptor beta chains reported below all come from one sample, sequenced in a study of spatial heterogeneity in lung cancer (dated by TCRdb to about 2019). Library method: 5' RACE. For sequencing, a NextSeq 500 was employed. The public reads were reanalyzed by TCRdb: fastp trimming at Q25, MiXCR alignment, in-frame beta chains only. Rows are combined by CDR3 protein, so each entry shows the most common genes and DNA. The sample table shows more than 35,000 distinct CDR3 sequences, and approximately 5.2% are seen once. The ten largest clones represent 20% to 30% of the sample. Explained via the paper, the time point label denotes: sample taken at primary tumor resection. The input for sequencing was PBMCs, taken at surgery. These receptor sequences come from a female donor with early-stage non-small cell lung cancer.

This clonotype was counted at least ten times. The chain carries TRBV13 and TRBJ2-5; D is unclear. This CDR3 spans 14 amino acids. In germline, CDR1 is PRHDT, CDR2 FYEKMQ (reference sequence). Between the trimmed V and J ends, which lost 0 bases and 1 base, there was a span of 6 bases. The CDR3: CASSLGQFQETQYF. The CDR3 bases are TGTGCCAGCAGCTTAGGCCAGTTCCAAGAGACCCAGTACTTC.

The V call is TRBV18, the J call TRBJ1-2; TRBD1 aligns across 7 bases. This CDR3 comprises 13 residues. Germline CDR1 KGHSH, CDR2 LQKENI. V lost 9 bases, J lost 2 bases, and 6 bases stayed unmatched. In DNA, the CDR3 is TGTGCCAGTTCAGAAGGGGGCAACTATGGCTACACCTTC. It is translated as CASSEGGNYGYTF.

By its share, this clonotype is medium-sized. The chain has TRBV7-8 and TRBJ2-3; D unclear. This CDR3 contains 12 residues. Deletions cut 1 base from V and 1 base from J, with 0 bases between. Germline V gene sequence: CDR1 SGHVS, CDR2 FQNEAQ. The CDR3 DNA sequence: TGTGCCAGCAGCTTAGGCACAGATACGCAGTATTTT. This translates into CASSLGTDTQYF.

The sample holds many counts of this clonotype. The rearrangement links TRBV5-1 to TRBJ1-1; D may be TRBD1 (5 bases). Looked up from germline, CDR1 is SGHRS and CDR2 is YFSETQ. The CDR3 totals 14 residues. V lost 1 base and J lost 4, with 11 bases in between. This CDR3 reads CASSLNSGSTEAFF. The DNA of the CDR3 is TGCGCCAGCAGCTTGAACTCAGGGAGCACTGAAGCTTTCTTT.

This clonotype was observed many times. The V gene is TRBV19, the J gene TRBJ1-2; possibly TRBD1 for D (5 bases). The length of the CDR3 is 14 residues. Trimming left V 5 bases short and J 8 bases short, with 18 bases between. Germline CDR1 is LNHDA and CDR2 is SQIVND (reference sequence). The DNA of the CDR3 is TGTGCCAGTAGTTCCTCGGCCGCCGGGGGAGGCTACACCTTC. Residues: CASSSSAAGGGYTF.

There are many counts of this clonotype. The chain combines TRBV4-2 with TRBJ1-2; D uncertain. The CDR3 is 13 residues long. From germline, CDR1 is LGHNA and CDR2 YNFKEQ. V was cut by 0 bases and J by 6 bases, with 8 bases left in between. CDR3 region: CASSQDLSDGYTF. The DNA for the CDR3 is TGTGCCAGCAGCCAAGATCTTTCGGATGGCTACACCTTC.

This clonotype was counted at least ten times. J is TRBJ2-2 and V is TRBV7-2; D is possibly TRBD2 (5 bases). Trimming left V 1 base short and J 6 bases short, with 12 bases between. The CDR3 spans 15 residues. In germline, CDR1 is SGHTA, CDR2 FQGNSA. CDR3 protein: CASSLDGSRAGELFF. CDR3 nucleotide sequence: TGTGCCAGCAGCTTAGATGGTTCGAGGGCCGGGGAGCTGTTTTTT. Variable domain in full (rest from reference TRBV7-2 and TRBJ2-2): GAGVSQSPSNKVTEKGKDVELRCDPISGHTALYWYRQSLGQGLEFLIYFQGNSAPDKSGLPSDRFSAERTGGSVSTLTIQRTQQEDSAVYLCASSLDGSRAGELFFGEGSRLTVL.